This T cell receptor beta chain was identified during a study of T cell changes during pregnancy in multiple sclerosis. Sequencing used immunoSEQ multiplex PCR; TCRdb keeps in-frame clones, though not all of them. The sample contains approximately 130,000 clones, 96% of which appear only once. This clone came up once. After removal of 5 bases from V and 2 bases from J, the junction contained 6 bases not matched to a gene. The CDR3 loop spans 14 amino acids. Germline values: CDR1 SGHTA, CDR2 FQGNSA. V gene TRBV7-2 combines with J gene TRBJ2-7, with TRBD1 matching 7 bases. Sample: peripheral blood, taken after pregnancy. The clonotype was recovered from a female donor with multiple sclerosis, enrolled in a pregnancy study. The CDR3 bases are TGTGCCAGCAGCACCCGGGACAGAGCCTACGAGCAGTACTTC. Translated, it gives CASSTRDRAYEQYF.